This TCR beta chain was retrieved from a study of Graves' ophthalmopathy and Graves' hyperthyroidism. Turning to the study itself: The collection of peripheral blood took place at initial diagnosis, before any treatment. Regarding the study as a whole: The model predicted progression of ophthalmopathy with a sensitivity of roughly 69%, and its specificity was approximately 77%.

This clonotype was picked up many times. Its cognate antigen is unknown. The sequenced template was RNA, covering the TCR beta CDR3 region. After a first-round RT-PCR with HTBI primers, a second-round multiplex PCR was run. From the multiplex PCR reads, TCRdb called clonotypes with MiXCR, one entry per CDR3 protein. The sample consists of some 390,000 distinct CDR3 sequences, around 16% of them appearing once. The CDR3 runs 14 residues. The V and J ends lost 5 bases and 2 bases respectively, with 13 bases between them. In germline, CDR1 is LNHDA, CDR2 SQIVND (reference sequence). With a duration under 3 months, ophthalmopathy in the donors showed moderate-to-severe activity, CAS ≥3 and NOSPECS ≥4. Fresh peripheral blood (roughly 9.7 ml) yielded the PBMCs.

The V and J genes are TRBV19 and TRBJ2-7; tentative D call: TRBD2 (5 bases). Sample: peripheral blood. This clonotype was sampled from a woman under 30 with Graves' ophthalmopathy. As DNA, the CDR3 is TGTGCCAGTAGTCCCACGACGGGGACCTACGAGCAGTACTTC. Translation: CASSPTTGTYEQYF.